The clone carrying this T cell receptor (beta chain) has a count of ten or more. Its antigen is not identified. This record belongs to a study of T-cell memory formation after mild COVID-19. Germline CDR1 and CDR2: SGHRS and YFSETQ. This CDR3 spans 14 amino acids. V gave up 2 bases and J gave up 5 bases; unmatched junction bases: 1. Via MiXCR, TCRdb re-called the 5' RACE reads, giving one row per CDR3 protein. The sample consists of roughly 50,000 distinct CDR3 sequences, over 7.5% of them appearing once. Study-wide points: CD4+ contracting clones lay mainly in CM and EM, CD8+ ones in EMRA. Day 15 to 85 contractors were CD4/CD8 balanced; later expanders leaned CD4+.

The V gene is TRBV5-1, the J gene TRBJ2-1; 10 bases map to TRBD2. The source material was PBMCs or a T cell subset sorted from them (not recorded which). This clonotype was sampled from a man in his late teens or twenties who had mild COVID-19 (a few samples of this study predate the infection). Cell type and time point are not known. The CDR3 nucleotides read TGCGCCAGCAGCTTTCTAGCGGGGGACAATGAGCAGTTCTTC. Amino acid sequence: CASSFLAGDNEQFF.